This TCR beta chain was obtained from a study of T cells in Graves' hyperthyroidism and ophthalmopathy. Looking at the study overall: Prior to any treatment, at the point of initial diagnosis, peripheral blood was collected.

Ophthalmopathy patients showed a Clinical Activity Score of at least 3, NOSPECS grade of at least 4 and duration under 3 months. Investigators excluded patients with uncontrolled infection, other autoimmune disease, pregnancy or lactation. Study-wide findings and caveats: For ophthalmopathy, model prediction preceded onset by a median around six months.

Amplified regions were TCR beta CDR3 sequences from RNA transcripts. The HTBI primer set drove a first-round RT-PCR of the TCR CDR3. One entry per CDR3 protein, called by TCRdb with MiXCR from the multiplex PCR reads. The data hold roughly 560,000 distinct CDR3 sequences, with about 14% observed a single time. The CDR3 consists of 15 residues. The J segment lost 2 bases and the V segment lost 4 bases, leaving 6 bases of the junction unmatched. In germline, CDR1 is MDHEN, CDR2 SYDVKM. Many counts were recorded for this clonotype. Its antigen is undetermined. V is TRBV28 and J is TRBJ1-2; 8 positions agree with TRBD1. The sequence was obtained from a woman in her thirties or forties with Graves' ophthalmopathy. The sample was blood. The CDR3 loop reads CASSYRTGSNYGYTF. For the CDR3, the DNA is TGTGCCAGCAGTTACAGGACAGGGTCAAACTATGGCTACACCTTC.